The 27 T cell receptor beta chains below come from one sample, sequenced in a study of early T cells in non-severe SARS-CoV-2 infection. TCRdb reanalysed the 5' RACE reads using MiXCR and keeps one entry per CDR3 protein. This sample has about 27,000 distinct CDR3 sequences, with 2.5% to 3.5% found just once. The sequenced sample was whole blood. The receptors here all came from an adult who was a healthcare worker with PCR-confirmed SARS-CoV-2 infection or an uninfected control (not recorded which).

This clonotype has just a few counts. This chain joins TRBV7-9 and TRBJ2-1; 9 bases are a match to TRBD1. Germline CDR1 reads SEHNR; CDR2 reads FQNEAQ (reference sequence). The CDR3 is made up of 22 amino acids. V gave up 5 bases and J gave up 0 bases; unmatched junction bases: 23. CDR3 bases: TGTGCCAGCAGCCAACTGAGACTTCCGGGACAGGGCTCCTCAAGCTCCTACAATGAGCAGTTCTTC. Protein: CASSQLRLPGQGSSSSYNEQFF.

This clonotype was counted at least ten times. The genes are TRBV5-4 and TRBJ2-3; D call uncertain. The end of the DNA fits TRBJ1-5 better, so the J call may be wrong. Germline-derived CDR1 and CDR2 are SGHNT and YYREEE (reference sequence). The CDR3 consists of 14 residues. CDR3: CASSLAADPDTQHF. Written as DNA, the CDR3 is TGTGCCAGCAGCTTGGCCGCGGACCCAGATACGCAGCATTTT.

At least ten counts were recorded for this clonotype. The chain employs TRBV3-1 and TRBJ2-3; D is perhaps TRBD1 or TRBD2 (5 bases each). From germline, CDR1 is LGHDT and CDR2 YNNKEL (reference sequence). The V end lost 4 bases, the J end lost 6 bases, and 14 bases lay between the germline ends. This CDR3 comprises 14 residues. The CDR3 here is CASSRDLVEDTQYF. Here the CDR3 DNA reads TGTGCCAGCAGCCGGGACCTGGTAGAGGATACGCAGTATTTT.

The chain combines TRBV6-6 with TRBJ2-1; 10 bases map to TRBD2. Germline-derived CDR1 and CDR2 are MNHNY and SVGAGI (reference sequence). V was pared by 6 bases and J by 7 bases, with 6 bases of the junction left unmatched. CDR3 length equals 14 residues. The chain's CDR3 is CASSAQRGGNEQFF. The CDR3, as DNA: TGTGCCAGCAGCGCCCAGCGGGGGGGTAATGAGCAGTTCTTC.

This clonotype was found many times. The CDR3 DNA sequence: TGTGCCAGCAGCTTATATTGGCGGGGTAGGGCCTACAATGAGCAGTTCTTC. This gives the protein CASSLYWRGRAYNEQFF. The chain employs TRBV7-2 and TRBJ2-1; maybe TRBD2 (6 bases). Germline assignment: CDR1 SGHTA and CDR2 FQGNSA. Trimming left V 2 bases short and J 2 bases short, with 16 bases between. This CDR3 is 17 amino acids long.

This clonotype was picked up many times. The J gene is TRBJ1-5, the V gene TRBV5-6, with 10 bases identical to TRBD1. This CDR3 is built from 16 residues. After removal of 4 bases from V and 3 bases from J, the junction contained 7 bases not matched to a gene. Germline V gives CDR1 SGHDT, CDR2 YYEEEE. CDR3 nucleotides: TGTGCCAGCAGCACGTGGGGACAGGGGAACAATCAGCCCCAGCATTTT. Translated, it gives CASSTWGQGNNQPQHF.

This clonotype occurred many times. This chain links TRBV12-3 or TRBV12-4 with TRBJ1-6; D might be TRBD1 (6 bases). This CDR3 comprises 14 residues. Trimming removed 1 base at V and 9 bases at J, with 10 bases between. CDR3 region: CASSLGGRVSPLHF. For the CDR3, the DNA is TGTGCCAGCAGTTTAGGGGGGCGCGTTTCACCCCTCCACTTT.

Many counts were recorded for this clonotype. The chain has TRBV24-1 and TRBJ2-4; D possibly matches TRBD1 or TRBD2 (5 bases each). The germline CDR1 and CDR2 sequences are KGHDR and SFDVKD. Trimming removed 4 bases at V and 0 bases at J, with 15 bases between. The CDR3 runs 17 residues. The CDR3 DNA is TGTGCCACCAGTGACAACCGGGACGTCATAGCCAAAAACATTCAGTACTTC. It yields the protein CATSDNRDVIAKNIQYF.

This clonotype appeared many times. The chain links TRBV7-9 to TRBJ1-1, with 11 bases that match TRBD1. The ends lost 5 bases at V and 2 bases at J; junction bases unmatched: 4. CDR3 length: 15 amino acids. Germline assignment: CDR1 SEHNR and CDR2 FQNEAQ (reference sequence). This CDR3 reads CASSAGTGGNTEAFF. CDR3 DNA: TGTGCCAGCAGCGCGGGGACAGGGGGAAACACTGAAGCTTTCTTT.

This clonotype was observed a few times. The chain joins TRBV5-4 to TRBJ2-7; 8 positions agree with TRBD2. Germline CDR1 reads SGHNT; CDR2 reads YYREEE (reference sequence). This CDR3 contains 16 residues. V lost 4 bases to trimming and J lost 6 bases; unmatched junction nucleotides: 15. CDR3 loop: CASSPSPLSGGVEQYV. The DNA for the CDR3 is TGTGCCAGCAGCCCGTCACCCCTATCGGGGGGGGTCGAGCAGTACGTC.

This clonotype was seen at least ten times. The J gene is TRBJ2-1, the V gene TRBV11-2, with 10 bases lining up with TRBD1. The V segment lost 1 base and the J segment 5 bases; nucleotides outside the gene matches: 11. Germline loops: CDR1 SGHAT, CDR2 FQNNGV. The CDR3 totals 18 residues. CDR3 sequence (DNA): TGTGCCAGCAGCTTAGTCCTGGCCGGGACAGGGGCCAACAATGAGCAGTTCTTC. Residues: CASSLVLAGTGANNEQFF.

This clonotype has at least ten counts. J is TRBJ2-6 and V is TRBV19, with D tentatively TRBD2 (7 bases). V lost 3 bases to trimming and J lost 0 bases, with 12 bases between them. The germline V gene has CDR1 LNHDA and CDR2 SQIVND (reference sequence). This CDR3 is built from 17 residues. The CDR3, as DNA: TGTGCCAGTAGTATTGGCGGGGGCGTCTCTGGGGCCAACGTCCTGACTTTC. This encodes CASSIGGGVSGANVLTF.

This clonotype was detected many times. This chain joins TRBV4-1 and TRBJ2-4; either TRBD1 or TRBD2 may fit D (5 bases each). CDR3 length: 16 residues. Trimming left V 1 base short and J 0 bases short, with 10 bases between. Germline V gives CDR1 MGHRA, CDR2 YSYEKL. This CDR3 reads CASSQGDLLAKNIQYF. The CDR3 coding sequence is TGCGCCAGCAGCCAAGGGGACCTTCTAGCCAAAAACATTCAGTACTTC.

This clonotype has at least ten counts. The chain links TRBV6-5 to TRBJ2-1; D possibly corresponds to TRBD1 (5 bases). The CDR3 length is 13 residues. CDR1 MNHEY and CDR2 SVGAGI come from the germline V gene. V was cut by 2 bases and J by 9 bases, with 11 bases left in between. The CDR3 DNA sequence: TGTGCCAGCAGTTACGGTGGGGCCGGTGAGCAGTTCTTC. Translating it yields CASSYGGAGEQFF.

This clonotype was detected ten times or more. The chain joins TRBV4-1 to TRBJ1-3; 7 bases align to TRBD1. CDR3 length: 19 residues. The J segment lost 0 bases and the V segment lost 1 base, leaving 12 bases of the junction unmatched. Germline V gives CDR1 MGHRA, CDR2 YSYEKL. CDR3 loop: CASSQALTLQGLSGNTIYF. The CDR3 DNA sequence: TGCGCCAGCAGCCAAGCCCTAACCCTACAGGGGCTCTCTGGAAACACCATATATTTT.

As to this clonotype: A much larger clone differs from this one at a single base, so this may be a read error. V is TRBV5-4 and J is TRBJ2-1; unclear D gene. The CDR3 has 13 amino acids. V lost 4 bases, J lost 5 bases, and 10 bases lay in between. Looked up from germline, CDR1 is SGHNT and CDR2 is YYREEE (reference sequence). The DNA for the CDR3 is TGTGCCAGCAGCGGCTCAGACGACAATGAGCAGTTCTTC. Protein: CASSGSDDNEQFF.

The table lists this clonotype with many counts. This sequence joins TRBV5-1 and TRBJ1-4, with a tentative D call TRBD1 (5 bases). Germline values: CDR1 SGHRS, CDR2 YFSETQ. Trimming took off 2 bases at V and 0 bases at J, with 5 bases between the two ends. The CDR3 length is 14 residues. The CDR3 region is CASSLQATNEKLFF. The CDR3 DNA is TGCGCCAGCAGCTTACAGGCAACTAATGAAAAACTGTTTTTT.

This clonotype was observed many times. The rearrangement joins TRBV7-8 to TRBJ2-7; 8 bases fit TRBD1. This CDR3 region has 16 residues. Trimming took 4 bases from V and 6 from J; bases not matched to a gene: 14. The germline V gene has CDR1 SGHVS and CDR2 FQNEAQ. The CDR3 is CASSSPGQELLGEQYV. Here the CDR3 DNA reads TGTGCCAGCAGCTCCCCGGGACAGGAGCTTCTGGGCGAGCAGTACGTC.

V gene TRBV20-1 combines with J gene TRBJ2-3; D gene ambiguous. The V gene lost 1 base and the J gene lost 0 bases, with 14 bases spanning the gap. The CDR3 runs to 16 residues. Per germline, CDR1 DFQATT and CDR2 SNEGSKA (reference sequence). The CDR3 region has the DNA TGCAGTGCTAGAGGAGAGCTACAGCCTAGCACAGATACGCAGTATTTT. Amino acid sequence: CSARGELQPSTDTQYF.

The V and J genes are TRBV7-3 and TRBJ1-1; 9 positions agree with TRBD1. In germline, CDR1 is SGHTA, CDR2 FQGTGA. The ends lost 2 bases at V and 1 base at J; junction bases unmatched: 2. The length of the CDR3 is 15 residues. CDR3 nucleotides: TGTGCCAGCAGCTTACAGACAGGGGGGAACACTGAAGCTTTCTTT. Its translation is CASSLQTGGNTEAFF.

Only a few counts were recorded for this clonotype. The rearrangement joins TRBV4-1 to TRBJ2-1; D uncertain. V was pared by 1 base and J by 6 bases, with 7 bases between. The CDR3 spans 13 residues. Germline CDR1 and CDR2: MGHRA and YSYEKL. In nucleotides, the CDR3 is TGCGCCAGCAGCCAAGTCTCAGTCAATGAGCAGTTCTTC. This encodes CASSQVSVNEQFF.

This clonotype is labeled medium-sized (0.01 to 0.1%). CDR3 protein: CASSPPSGDNNEQFF. The CDR3 nucleotides are TGCGCCAGCAGCCCCCCCAGCGGGGACAACAATGAGCAGTTCTTC. The rearrangement joins TRBV4-1 to TRBJ2-1; the D gene is possibly TRBD2 (7 bases). Germline assignment: CDR1 MGHRA and CDR2 YSYEKL. The CDR3 is made up of 15 amino acids. Trimming removed 4 bases at V and 5 bases at J, with 15 bases between.

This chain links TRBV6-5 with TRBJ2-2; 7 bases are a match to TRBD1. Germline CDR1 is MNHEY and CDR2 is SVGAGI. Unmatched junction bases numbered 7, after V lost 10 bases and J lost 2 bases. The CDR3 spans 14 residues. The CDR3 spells CATWDSKNTGELFF. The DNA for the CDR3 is TGTGCCACCTGGGACAGCAAAAACACCGGGGAGCTGTTTTTT.

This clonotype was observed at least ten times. The CDR3 sequence: CASSERSWRGSTDTQYF. The CDR3 DNA is TGTGCCAGCAGTGAAAGGAGTTGGCGGGGCAGCACAGATACGCAGTATTTT. The chain joins TRBV2 to TRBJ2-3; D is possibly TRBD2 (6 bases). Germline assignment: CDR1 SNHLY and CDR2 FYNNEI. This CDR3 contains 17 residues. V was cut by 2 bases and J by 0 bases, with 15 bases left in between. The full variable domain, completed using reference TRBV2 and TRBJ2-3, is EPEVTQTPSHQVTQMGQEVILRCVPISNHLYFYWYRQILGQKVEFLVSFYNNEISEKSEIFDDQFSVERPDGSNFTLKIRSTKLEDSAMYFCASSERSWRGSTDTQYFGPGTRLTVL.

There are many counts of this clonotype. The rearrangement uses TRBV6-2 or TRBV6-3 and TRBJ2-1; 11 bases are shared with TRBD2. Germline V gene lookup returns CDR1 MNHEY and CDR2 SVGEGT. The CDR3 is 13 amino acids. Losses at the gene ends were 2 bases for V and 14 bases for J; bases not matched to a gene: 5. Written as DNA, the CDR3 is TGTGCCAGCAGTTACCATAGCGGGGGGGCAAAGTTCTTC. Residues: CASSYHSGGAKFF.

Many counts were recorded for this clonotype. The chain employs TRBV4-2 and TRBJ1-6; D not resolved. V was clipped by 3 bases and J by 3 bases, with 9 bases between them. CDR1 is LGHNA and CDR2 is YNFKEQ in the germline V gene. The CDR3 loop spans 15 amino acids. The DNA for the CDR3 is TGTGCCAGCAGCCAGGCAGGCGTCTATAATTCACCCCTCCACTTT. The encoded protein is CASSQAGVYNSPLHF.

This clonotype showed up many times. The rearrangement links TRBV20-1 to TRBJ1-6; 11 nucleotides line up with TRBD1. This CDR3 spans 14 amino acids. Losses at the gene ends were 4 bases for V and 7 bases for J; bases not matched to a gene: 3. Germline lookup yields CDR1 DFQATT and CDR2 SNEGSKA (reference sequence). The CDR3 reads CSATDRGQNSPLHF. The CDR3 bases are TGCAGTGCTACGGACAGGGGGCAGAATTCACCCCTCCACTTT.